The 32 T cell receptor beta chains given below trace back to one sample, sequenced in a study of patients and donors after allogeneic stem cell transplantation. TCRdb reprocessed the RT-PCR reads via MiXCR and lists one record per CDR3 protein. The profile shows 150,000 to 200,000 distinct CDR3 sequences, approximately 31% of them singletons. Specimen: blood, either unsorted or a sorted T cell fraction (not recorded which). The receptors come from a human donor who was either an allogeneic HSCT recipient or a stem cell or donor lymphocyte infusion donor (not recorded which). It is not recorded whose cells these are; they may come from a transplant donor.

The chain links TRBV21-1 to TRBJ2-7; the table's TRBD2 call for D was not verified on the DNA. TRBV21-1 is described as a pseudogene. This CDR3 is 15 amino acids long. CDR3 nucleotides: TGTGCCAGCAGCAACCGACTAGCGCAGACATACGAGCAGTACTTC. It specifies CASSNRLAQTYEQYF.

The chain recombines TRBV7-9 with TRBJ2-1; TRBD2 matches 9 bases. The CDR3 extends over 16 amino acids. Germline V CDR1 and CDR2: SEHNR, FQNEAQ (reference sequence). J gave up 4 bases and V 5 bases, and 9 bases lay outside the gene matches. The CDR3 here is CASSTLAGSPYNEQFF. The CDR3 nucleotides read TGTGCCAGCAGCACTCTAGCGGGGAGTCCGTACAATGAGCAGTTCTTC. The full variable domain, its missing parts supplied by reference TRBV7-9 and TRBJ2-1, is DTGVSQNPRHKITKRGQNVTFRCDPISEHNRLYWYRQTLGQGPEFLTYFQNEAQLEKSRLLSDRFSAERPKGSFSTLEIQRTEQGDSAMYLCASSTLAGSPYNEQFFGPGTRLTVL.

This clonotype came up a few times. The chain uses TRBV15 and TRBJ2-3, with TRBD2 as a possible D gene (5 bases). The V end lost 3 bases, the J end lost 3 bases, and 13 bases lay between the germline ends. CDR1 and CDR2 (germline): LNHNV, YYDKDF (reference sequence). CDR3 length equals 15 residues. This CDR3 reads CATSSRTRGTDTQYF. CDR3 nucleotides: TGTGCCACCAGCAGTAGGACCCGGGGTACAGATACGCAGTATTTT. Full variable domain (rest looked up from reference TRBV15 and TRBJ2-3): DAMVIQNPRYQVTQFGKPVTLSCSQTLNHNVMYWYQQKSSQAPKLLFHYYDKDFNNEADTPDNFQSRRPNTSFCFLDIRSPGLGDTAMYLCATSSRTRGTDTQYFGPGTRLTVL.

The CDR3 reads CASSPLVTTYEQYF. CDR3 coding DNA: TGTGCCAGCTCACCACTAGTCACCACCTACGAGCAGTACTTC. The V and J genes are TRBV18 and TRBJ2-7; D uncertain. V lost 1 base and J lost 2, with 9 bases in between. CDR3 length: 14 amino acids. CDR1 is KGHSH and CDR2 is LQKENI in the germline V gene.

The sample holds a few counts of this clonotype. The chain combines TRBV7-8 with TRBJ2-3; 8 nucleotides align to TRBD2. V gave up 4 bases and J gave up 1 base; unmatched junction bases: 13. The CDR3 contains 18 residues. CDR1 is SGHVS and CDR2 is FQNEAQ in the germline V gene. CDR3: CASSSNGASGYGTDTQYF. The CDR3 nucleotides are TGTGCCAGCAGCTCTAATGGGGCTAGCGGGTATGGCACAGATACGCAGTATTTT.

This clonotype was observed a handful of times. The CDR3 sequence: CSARAGAPRQFF. In DNA form, the CDR3 reads TGCAGTGCTAGAGCCGGGGCGCCGCGGCAGTTCTTC. The gene calls are TRBV20-1 and TRBJ2-1; either TRBD1 or TRBD2 may supply D (5 bases each). CDR1 and CDR2 from the germline V gene are DFQATT and SNEGSKA (reference sequence). The CDR3 runs to 12 residues. Trimming removed 1 base at V and 12 bases at J, with 13 bases between.

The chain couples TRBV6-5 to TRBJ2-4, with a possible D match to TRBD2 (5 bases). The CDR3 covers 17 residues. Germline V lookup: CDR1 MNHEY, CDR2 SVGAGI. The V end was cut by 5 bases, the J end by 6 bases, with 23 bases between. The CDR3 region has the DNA TGTGCCAGCAGTGCAGCGAGCTTAGCGACCCAAAGAAACATTCAGTACTTC. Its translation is CASSAASLATQRNIQYF.

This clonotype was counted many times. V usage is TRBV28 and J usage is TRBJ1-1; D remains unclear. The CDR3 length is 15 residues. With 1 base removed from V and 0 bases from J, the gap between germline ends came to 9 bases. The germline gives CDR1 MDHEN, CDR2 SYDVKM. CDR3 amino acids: CASSLSRSLNTEAFF. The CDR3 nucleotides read TGTGCCAGCAGTTTATCAAGGTCGTTGAACACTGAAGCTTTCTTT.

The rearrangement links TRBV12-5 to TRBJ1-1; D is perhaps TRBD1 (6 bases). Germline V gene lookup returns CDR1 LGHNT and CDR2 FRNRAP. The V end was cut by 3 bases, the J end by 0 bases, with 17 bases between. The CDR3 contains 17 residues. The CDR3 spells CASGFGADSIMNTEAFF. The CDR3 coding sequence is TGTGCTAGTGGTTTCGGTGCGGACAGCATAATGAACACTGAAGCTTTCTTT.

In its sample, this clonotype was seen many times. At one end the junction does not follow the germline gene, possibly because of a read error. The CDR3 DNA reads TGTGCTAGCAGCTTAGGACTAGCGGGAGGGTCTGTGACCCAGTACTTC. Amino acids: CASSLGLAGGSVTQYF. This chain joins TRBV7-7 and TRBJ2-5; 15 bases line up with TRBD2. CDR3 length: 16 amino acids. Germline-derived CDR1 and CDR2 are SSHAT and FNYEAQ (reference sequence).

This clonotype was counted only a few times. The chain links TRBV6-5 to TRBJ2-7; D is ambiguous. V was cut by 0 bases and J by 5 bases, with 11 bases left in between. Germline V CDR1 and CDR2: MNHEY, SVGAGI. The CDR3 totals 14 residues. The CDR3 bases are TGTGCCAGCAGTTACTCGGCGGTACGGAACGAGCAGTACTTC. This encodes CASSYSAVRNEQYF.

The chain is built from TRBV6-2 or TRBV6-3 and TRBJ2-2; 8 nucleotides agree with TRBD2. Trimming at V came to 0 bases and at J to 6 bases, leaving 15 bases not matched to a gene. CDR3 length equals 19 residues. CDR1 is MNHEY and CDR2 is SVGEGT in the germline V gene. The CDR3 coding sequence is TGTGCCAGCAGTTACTCGGAGTGGGCGGGACTAGGAGCCTCCGGGGAGCTGTTTTTT. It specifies CASSYSEWAGLGASGELFF.

CDR3 DNA sequence: TGTGCCTCTAGCTGGAGCACCTCCTACGAGCAGTACTTC. Amino acids: CASSWSTSYEQYF. The V and J genes are TRBV27 and TRBJ2-7, with D possibly being TRBD2 (5 bases). Germline assignment: CDR1 MNHEY and CDR2 SMNVEV (reference sequence). This CDR3 has 13 residues. V lost 11 bases to trimming and J lost 0 bases, with 14 bases between them.

CDR3 loop: CASSSSGGIEETQYF. CDR3 bases: TGCGCCAGCAGCTCTAGCGGCGGTATCGAAGAGACCCAGTACTTC. The gene calls are TRBV5-1 and TRBJ2-5, with 7 nucleotides matching TRBD2. Losses at the gene ends were 3 bases for V and 3 bases for J; bases not matched to a gene: 8. The CDR3 spans 15 residues. CDR1 SGHRS and CDR2 YFSETQ come from the germline V gene.

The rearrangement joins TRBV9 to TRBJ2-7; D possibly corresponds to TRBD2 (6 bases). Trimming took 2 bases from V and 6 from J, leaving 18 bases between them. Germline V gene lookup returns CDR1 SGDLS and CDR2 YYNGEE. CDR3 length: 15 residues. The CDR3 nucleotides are TGTGCCAGCAGCGTGGGAGGAATCGGCTACGCCGAGCAGTACTTC. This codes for CASSVGGIGYAEQYF.

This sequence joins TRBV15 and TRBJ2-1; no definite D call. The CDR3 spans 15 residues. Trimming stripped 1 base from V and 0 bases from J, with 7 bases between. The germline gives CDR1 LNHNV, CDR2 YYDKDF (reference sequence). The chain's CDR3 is CATSRVLSSYNEQFF. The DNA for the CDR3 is TGTGCCACCAGCAGAGTCCTGAGCTCCTACAATGAGCAGTTCTTC.

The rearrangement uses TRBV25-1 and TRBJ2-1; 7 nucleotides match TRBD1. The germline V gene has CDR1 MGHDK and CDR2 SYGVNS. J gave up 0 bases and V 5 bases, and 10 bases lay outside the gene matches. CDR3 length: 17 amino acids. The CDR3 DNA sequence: TGTGCCAGCAGTACCCTCCAGACAGGGAGCTCCTACAATGAGCAGTTCTTC. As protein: CASSTLQTGSSYNEQFF.

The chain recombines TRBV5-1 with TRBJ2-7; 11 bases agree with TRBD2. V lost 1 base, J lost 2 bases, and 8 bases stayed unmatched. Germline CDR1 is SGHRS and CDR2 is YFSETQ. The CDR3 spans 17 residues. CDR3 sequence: CASSLRSVAGGTYEQYF. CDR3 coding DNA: TGCGCCAGCAGCTTGCGGTCGGTAGCGGGAGGGACCTACGAGCAGTACTTC.

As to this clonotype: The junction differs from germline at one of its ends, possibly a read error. CDR3 amino acids: CATGDPRTGDGYTF. Here the CDR3 DNA reads TGTGCCACCGGTGATCCAAGGACAGGGGATGGCTACACCTTC. The gene calls are TRBV24-1 and TRBJ1-2, with TRBD1 matching 9 bases. The CDR3 runs 14 residues. Germline-derived CDR1 and CDR2 are KGHDR and SFDVKD.

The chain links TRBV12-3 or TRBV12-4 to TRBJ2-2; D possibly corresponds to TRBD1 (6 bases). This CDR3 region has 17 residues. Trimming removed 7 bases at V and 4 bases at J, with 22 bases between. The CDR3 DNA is TGTGCCAGCACCTCAGTCCCACTACAGGGCGGCACCGGGGAGCTGTTTTTT. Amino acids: CASTSVPLQGGTGELFF.

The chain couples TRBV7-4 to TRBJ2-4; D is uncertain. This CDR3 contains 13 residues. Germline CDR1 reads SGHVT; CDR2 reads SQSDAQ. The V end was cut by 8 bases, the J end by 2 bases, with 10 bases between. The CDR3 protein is CASPNVSKNIQYF. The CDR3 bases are TGTGCCAGCCCAAACGTTTCCAAAAACATTCAGTACTTC.

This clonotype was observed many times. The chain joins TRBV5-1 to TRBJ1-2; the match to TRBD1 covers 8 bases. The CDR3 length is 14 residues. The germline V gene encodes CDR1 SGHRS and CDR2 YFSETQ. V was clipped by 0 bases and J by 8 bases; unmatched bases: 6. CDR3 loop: CASSLGQGLWGYTF. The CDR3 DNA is TGCGCCAGCAGCTTGGGACAGGGGTTGTGGGGCTACACCTTC.

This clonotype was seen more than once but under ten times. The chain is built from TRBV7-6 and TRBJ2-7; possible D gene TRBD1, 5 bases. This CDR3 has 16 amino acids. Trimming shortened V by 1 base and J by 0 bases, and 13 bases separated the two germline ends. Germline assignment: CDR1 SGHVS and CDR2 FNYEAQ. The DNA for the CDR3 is TGTGCCAGCAGCTTAGAGGGGCAGGAGAGCTCCTACGAGCAGTACTTC. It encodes CASSLEGQESSYEQYF.

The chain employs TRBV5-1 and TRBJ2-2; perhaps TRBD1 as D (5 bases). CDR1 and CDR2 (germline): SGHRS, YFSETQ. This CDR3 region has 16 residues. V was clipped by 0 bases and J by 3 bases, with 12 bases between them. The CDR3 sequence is CASSLEWQGYTGELFF. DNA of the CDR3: TGCGCCAGCAGCTTGGAATGGCAGGGATACACCGGGGAGCTGTTTTTT.

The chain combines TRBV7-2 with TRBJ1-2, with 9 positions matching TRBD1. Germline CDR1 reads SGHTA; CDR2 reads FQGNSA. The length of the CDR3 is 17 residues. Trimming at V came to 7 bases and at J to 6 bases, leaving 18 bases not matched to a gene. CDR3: CASTKGTGQGLADGYTF. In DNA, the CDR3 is TGTGCCAGCACAAAGGGGACGGGACAGGGTTTAGCGGATGGCTACACCTTC.

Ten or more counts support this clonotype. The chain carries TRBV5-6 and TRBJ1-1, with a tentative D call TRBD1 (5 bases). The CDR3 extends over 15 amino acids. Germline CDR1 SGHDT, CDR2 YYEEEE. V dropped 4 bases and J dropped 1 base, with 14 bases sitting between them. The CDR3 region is CASSTLTVTNTEAFF. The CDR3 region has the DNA TGTGCCAGCAGCACCCTGACAGTCACGAACACTGAAGCTTTCTTT.

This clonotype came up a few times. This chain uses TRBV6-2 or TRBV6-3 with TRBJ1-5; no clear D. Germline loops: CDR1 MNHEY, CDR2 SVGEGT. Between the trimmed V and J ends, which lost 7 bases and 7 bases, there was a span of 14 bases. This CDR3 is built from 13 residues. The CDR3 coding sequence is TGTGCCAGCAATAACGAAAGGGTACAGCCCCAGCATTTT. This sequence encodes CASNNERVQPQHF.

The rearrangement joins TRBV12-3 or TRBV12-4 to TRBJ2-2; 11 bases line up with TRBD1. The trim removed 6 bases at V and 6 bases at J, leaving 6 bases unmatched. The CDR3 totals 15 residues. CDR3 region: CASSAPDRGPGELFF. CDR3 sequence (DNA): TGTGCCAGCAGCGCCCCGGACAGGGGGCCCGGGGAGCTGTTTTTT.

This chain's CDR3 is CASSPAQSGEQYF. As DNA, the CDR3 is TGTGCCAGCAGCCCCGCGCAGTCAGGCGAGCAGTACTTC. V is TRBV6-5 and J is TRBJ2-7; D not resolved. Trimming pared 6 bases from V and 6 bases from J, leaving 15 bases between. CDR3 length: 13 amino acids. Germline V lookup: CDR1 MNHEY, CDR2 SVGAGI.

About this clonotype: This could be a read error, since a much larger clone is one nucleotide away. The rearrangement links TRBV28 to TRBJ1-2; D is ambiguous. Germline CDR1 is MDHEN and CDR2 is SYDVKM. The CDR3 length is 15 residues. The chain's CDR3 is CACSLGVDSRYGYTF. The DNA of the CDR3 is TGTGCCTGCAGTCTTGGGGTCGATAGCCGTTATGGCTACACCTTC.

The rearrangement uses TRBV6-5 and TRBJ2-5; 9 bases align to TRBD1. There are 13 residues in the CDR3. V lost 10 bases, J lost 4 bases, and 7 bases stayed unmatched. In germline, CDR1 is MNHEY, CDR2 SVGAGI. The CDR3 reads CATTPGQGETQYF. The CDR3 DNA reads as TGTGCCACCACCCCGGGACAGGGAGAGACCCAGTACTTC.

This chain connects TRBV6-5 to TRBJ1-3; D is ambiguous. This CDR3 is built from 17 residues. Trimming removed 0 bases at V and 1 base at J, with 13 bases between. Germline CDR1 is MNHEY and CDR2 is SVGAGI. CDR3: CASSYSTIFFSGNTIYF. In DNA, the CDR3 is TGTGCCAGCAGTTACTCGACCATCTTCTTTTCTGGAAACACCATATATTTT.